The 22 T cell receptor beta chains reported below all come from one sample, sequenced in a study of cytomegalovirus exposure and HLA in healthy donors. This PCR relied on a set of 60 Vbeta primers and 13 Jbeta primers. Profiling relied on immunoSEQ multiplex PCR, and the TCRdb table lists in-frame clones only, not all of them. The table lists 120,000 to 150,000 clones, around 80% of them singletons. The specimen was PBMCs. The receptors derive from a woman aged 30 to 39 in good health and CMV-seronegative.

This clone was picked up one time. The chain recombines TRBV5-1 with TRBJ2-5; D is perhaps TRBD2 (5 bases). Germline V gene sequence: CDR1 SGHRS, CDR2 YFSETQ. Deletions cut 0 bases from V and 5 bases from J, with 14 bases between. The CDR3 loop spans 15 amino acids. The CDR3 sequence: CASSLGTLERETQYF. CDR3 nucleotides: TGCGCCAGCAGCTTGGGGACTCTGGAGCGGGAGACCCAGTACTTC.

The table lists this clone with a few counts. This chain connects TRBV2 to TRBJ2-7, with D possibly TRBD2 on 6 matching bases. Germline assignment: CDR1 SNHLY and CDR2 FYNNEI. Trimming left V 9 bases short and J 3 bases short, with 18 bases between. The CDR3 length is 14 residues. CDR3 DNA sequence: TGTGCCAGTAACCTGATGGGGGGACTCTACGAGCAGTACTTC. It specifies CASNLMGGLYEQYF.

The rearrangement uses TRBV27 and TRBJ2-7, with D tentatively TRBD1 (6 bases). V dropped 3 bases and J dropped 5 bases, with 14 bases sitting between them. CDR3 length equals 14 residues. In germline, CDR1 is MNHEY, CDR2 SMNVEV (reference sequence). CDR3 protein: CASSFGQYPHEQYF. DNA of the CDR3: TGTGCCAGCAGTTTCGGACAGTATCCTCACGAGCAGTACTTC.

The V and J genes are TRBV28 and TRBJ2-7; 11 bases map to TRBD2. Germline assignment: CDR1 MDHEN and CDR2 SYDVKM. J gave up 6 bases and V 6 bases, and 7 bases lay outside the gene matches. The CDR3 loop spans 14 amino acids. The CDR3: CASSHVAGGSEQYF. CDR3 DNA sequence: TGTGCCAGCAGCCACGTAGCGGGGGGGTCCGAGCAGTACTTC.

This clone turned up a few times. The chain carries TRBV19 and TRBJ2-5, with TRBD1 matching over 7 bases. CDR1 and CDR2 (germline): LNHDA, SQIVND (reference sequence). V shed 9 bases and J 0 bases; nucleotides not matched to a gene: 7. This CDR3 contains 14 residues. The CDR3 protein is CASSWGTDQETQYF. The CDR3 nucleotides are TGTGCCAGCAGCTGGGGGACAGACCAAGAGACCCAGTACTTC.

This clone was detected only a few times. This sequence joins TRBV30 and TRBJ2-2; no reliable D call. V was clipped by 4 bases and J by 3 bases, with 15 bases between them. Germline V gene sequence: CDR1 GTSNPN, CDR2 SVGIG (reference sequence). This CDR3 has 15 residues. DNA for the CDR3: TGTGCCTGGACCCCTGAACCCGGGTACACCGGGGAGCTGTTTTTT. Its translation is CAWTPEPGYTGELFF.

This chain connects TRBV7-2 to TRBJ2-5, with 10 bases lining up with TRBD2. The CDR3 sequence is 15 residues long. The V segment lost 4 bases and the J segment 4 bases; nucleotides outside the gene matches: 6. Germline CDR1 SGHTA, CDR2 FQGNSA. The CDR3 region is CASSSHSGGAETQYF. Here the CDR3 DNA reads TGTGCCAGCAGCTCCCACAGCGGGGGGGCAGAGACCCAGTACTTC.

This clone was seen many times. V gene TRBV4-1 combines with J gene TRBJ2-7; TRBD1 might be the D (6 bases). The V gene's germline CDR1 is MGHRA and CDR2 YSYEKL. The CDR3 totals 18 residues. Trimming cost V 2 bases and J 2 bases, with 22 bases left between them. CDR3 nucleotides: TGCGCCAGCAGCCAACCAATACTAACCAGGGGACCTCCCTACGAGCAGTACTTC. Translated, it gives CASSQPILTRGPPYEQYF.

The chain's CDR3 is CASREDVLSYEQYF. Written as DNA, the CDR3 is TGCGCCAGCAGGGAGGATGTCCTCTCCTACGAGCAGTACTTC. The chain couples TRBV5-1 to TRBJ2-7; weak D call: TRBD2 (5 bases). The CDR3 has 14 amino acids. Germline lookup yields CDR1 SGHRS and CDR2 YFSETQ. V lost 5 bases and J lost 0, with 12 bases in between.

The chain combines TRBV30 with TRBJ2-7; 7 bases agree with TRBD1. In germline, CDR1 is GTSNPN, CDR2 SVGIG (reference sequence). This CDR3 has 13 residues. Unmatched junction bases numbered 6, after V lost 2 bases and J lost 5 bases. In nucleotides, the CDR3 is TGTGCCTGGAGTCCGACAGGGTCGGACGAGCAGTACTTC. Translated, it gives CAWSPTGSDEQYF.

V and J are TRBV7-3 and TRBJ2-5; 10 nucleotides align to TRBD2. The CDR3 has 14 amino acids. Looked up from germline, CDR1 is SGHTA and CDR2 is FQGTGA. The J segment lost 4 bases and the V segment lost 4 bases, leaving 3 bases of the junction unmatched. The DNA of the CDR3 is TGTGCCAGCAGCTCATCTAGCGGGGGAGAGACCCAGTACTTC. It specifies CASSSSSGGETQYF.

This clone was detected only once. CDR3: CASSLVAGGYNEQFF. In nucleotides, the CDR3 is TGTGCCAGCAGCTTAGTAGCGGGGGGGTACAATGAGCAGTTCTTC. The rearrangement joins TRBV7-2 to TRBJ2-1, with 11 positions matching TRBD2. Germline values: CDR1 SGHTA, CDR2 FQGNSA. V trimming: 1 base; J trimming: 4 bases; junction bases outside the gene matches: 0. The CDR3 has 15 amino acids. The full variable domain, its missing parts supplied by reference TRBV7-2 and TRBJ2-1, is GAGVSQSPSNKVTEKGKDVELRCDPISGHTALYWYRQSLGQGLEFLIYFQGNSAPDKSGLPSDRFSAERTGGSVSTLTIQRTQQEDSAVYLCASSLVAGGYNEQFFGPGTRLTVL.

In DNA, the CDR3 is TGTGCCAGCAGCTCCACGGTGGGGGGTAGCACCGGGGAGCTGTTTTTT. Translating it yields CASSSTVGGSTGELFF. The V call is TRBV7-3, the J call TRBJ2-2, with a possible D match to TRBD2 (6 bases). CDR3 length equals 16 residues. Germline V gene data show CDR1 as SGHTA and CDR2 as FQGTGA. Trimming left V 4 bases short and J 4 bases short, with 16 bases between.

This chain uses TRBV15 with TRBJ2-3; a weak D match, TRBD2 (6 bases). Per germline, CDR1 LNHNV and CDR2 YYDKDF (reference sequence). The ends were cut back, 0 bases at V and 4 bases at J, with 11 bases in the middle. CDR3 length: 15 amino acids. CDR3 in DNA: TGTGCCACCAGCAGAGACGCGGGGTTCGCAGATACGCAGTATTTT. Its protein product is CATSRDAGFADTQYF. Combining the CDR3 with reference TRBV15 and TRBJ2-3 gives the whole variable domain DAMVIQNPRYQVTQFGKPVTLSCSQTLNHNVMYWYQQKSSQAPKLLFHYYDKDFNNEADTPDNFQSRRPNTSFCFLDIRSPGLGDTAMYLCATSRDAGFADTQYFGPGTRLTVL.

The chain uses TRBV27 and TRBJ2-1; TRBD2 agrees at 14 bases. The ends lost 5 bases at V and 4 bases at J; junction bases unmatched: 7. CDR1 and CDR2 from the germline V gene are MNHEY and SMNVEV (reference sequence). The CDR3 totals 17 residues. The CDR3 is CASSLGTSGSQYNEQFF. The CDR3, as DNA: TGTGCCAGCAGTCTAGGGACTAGCGGGAGTCAATACAATGAGCAGTTCTTC.

The chain uses TRBV18 and TRBJ1-2; 7 nucleotides agree with TRBD1. Germline V CDR1 and CDR2: KGHSH, LQKENI. Losses at the gene ends were 2 bases for V and 7 bases for J; bases not matched to a gene: 7. This CDR3 contains 14 residues. The CDR3 sequence: CASSPELQGTGYTF. The CDR3 DNA is TGTGCCAGCTCACCAGAGTTACAGGGGACTGGCTACACCTTC.

This clone was observed a few times. V and J are TRBV2 and TRBJ2-7; the D is unclear. The length of the CDR3 is 11 residues. Germline assignment: CDR1 SNHLY and CDR2 FYNNEI. Trimming pared 6 bases from V and 3 bases from J, leaving 6 bases between. CDR3 coding DNA: TGTGCCAGCAGCCCCTTCTACGAGCAGTACTTC. It translates to CASSPFYEQYF.

CDR3 region: CASRGGRDYQFF. CDR3 in DNA: TGCGCCAGCAGGGGAGGCCGGGACTATCAGTTCTTC. The chain uses TRBV10-2 and TRBJ2-1; the match to TRBD2 covers 7 bases. J was trimmed by 13 bases and V by 6 bases; bases with no gene match: 9. This CDR3 comprises 12 residues. Germline lookup yields CDR1 WSHSY and CDR2 SAAADI.

The chain employs TRBV18 and TRBJ2-1; 9 bases are a match to TRBD2. CDR1 is KGHSH, CDR2 LQKENI, per germline. The CDR3 sequence is 15 residues long. With V trimmed by 6 bases and J by 3 bases, 6 bases remained unmatched. The chain's CDR3 is CASSLSGGSYNEQFF. CDR3 coding DNA: TGTGCCAGCTCCCTAAGCGGGGGGAGCTACAATGAGCAGTTCTTC.

This chain connects TRBV5-1 to TRBJ1-1; weak D call: TRBD1 (6 bases). The germline V gene has CDR1 SGHRS and CDR2 YFSETQ. This CDR3 is 16 amino acids long. Trimming cost V 1 base and J 4 bases, with 17 bases left between them. The DNA of the CDR3 is TGCGCCAGCAGCTTGTCTCCACAGGGCGCCGGCACTGAAGCTTTCTTT. It encodes CASSLSPQGAGTEAFF. Full variable domain (remainder filled in from reference TRBV5-1 and TRBJ1-1): KAGVTQTPRYLIKTRGQQVTLSCSPISGHRSVSWYQQTPGQGLQFLFEYFSETQRNKGNFPGRFSGRQFSNSRSEMNVSTLELGDSALYLCASSLSPQGAGTEAFFGQGTRLTVV.

The chain carries TRBV27 and TRBJ1-6; D is perhaps TRBD1 (5 bases). Germline values: CDR1 MNHEY, CDR2 SMNVEV (reference sequence). V was shortened by 3 bases and J by 11 bases, with 14 bases between the two germline ends. The CDR3 loop spans 14 amino acids. The CDR3 DNA reads as TGTGCCAGCAGTTTTTCGGCGGGGCAGACACCCCTCCACTTT. This gives the protein CASSFSAGQTPLHF.

The chain recombines TRBV27 with TRBJ1-2; perhaps TRBD1 as D (6 bases). The ends were cut back, 5 bases at V and 4 bases at J, with 17 bases in the middle. The CDR3 runs 15 residues. From germline, CDR1 is MNHEY and CDR2 SMNVEV (reference sequence). CDR3 nucleotide sequence: TGTGCCAGCAGTAGGGGGGGCCTGGCGGCCTATGGCTACACCTTC. Encoded protein: CASSRGGLAAYGYTF.